Below are 2 T cell receptor beta chains sequenced from a single sample in a study of CD8+CD57+ T cells in acquired aplastic anemia. CD8+CD57+ cell expansion had been shown by flow cytometry in patients chosen for sequencing. Template material for TCR beta VDJ and CDR3 profiling consisted of genomic DNA. TCRdb used MiXCR to reprocess the reads, holding one entry per CDR3 protein. This sample has roughly 61,000 distinct CDR3 sequences, with around 50% found just once. The specimen sequenced was sorted CD4+, CD8+, or CD8+CD57+ T cells (not recorded which) from PBMCs. These receptors were collected from a human donor with aplastic anemia.

The CDR3 DNA sequence: TGTGCCAGTAGTATGATCGCGGGAGGAACTACTAGCACAGATACGCAGTATTTT. This gives the protein CASSMIAGGTTSTDTQYF. V and J are TRBV19 and TRBJ2-3, with TRBD2 identical over 8 bases. V was clipped by 3 bases and J by 0 bases; unmatched bases: 11. CDR3 length: 18 residues. Germline V CDR1 and CDR2: LNHDA, SQIVND (reference sequence).

This sequence joins TRBV2 and TRBJ2-2, with 7 nucleotides matching TRBD1. CDR1 and CDR2 from the germline V gene are SNHLY and FYNNEI. V lost 3 bases and J lost 5; bases outside the gene matches: 6. The CDR3 runs to 15 residues. The DNA of the CDR3 is TGTGCCAGCAGTGAGGTTCCAGGGGGTACCGGGGAGCTGTTTTTT. Translation gives CASSEVPGGTGELFF.